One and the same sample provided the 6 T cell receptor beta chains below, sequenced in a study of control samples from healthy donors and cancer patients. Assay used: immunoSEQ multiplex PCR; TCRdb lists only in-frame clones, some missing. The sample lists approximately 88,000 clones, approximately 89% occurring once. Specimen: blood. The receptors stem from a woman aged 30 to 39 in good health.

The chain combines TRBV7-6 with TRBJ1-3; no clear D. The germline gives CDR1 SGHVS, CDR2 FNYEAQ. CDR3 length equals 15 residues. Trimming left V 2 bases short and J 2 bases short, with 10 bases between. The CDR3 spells CASSLYEGAGNTIYF. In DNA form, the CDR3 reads TGTGCCAGCAGCTTATACGAGGGTGCTGGAAACACCATATATTTT.

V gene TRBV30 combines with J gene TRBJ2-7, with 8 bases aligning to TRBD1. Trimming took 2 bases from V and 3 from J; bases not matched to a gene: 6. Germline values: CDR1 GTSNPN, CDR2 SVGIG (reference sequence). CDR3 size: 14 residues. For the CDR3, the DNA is TGTGCCTGGAGTCGAGGGGACAGGAACTACGAGCAGTACTTC. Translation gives CAWSRGDRNYEQYF.

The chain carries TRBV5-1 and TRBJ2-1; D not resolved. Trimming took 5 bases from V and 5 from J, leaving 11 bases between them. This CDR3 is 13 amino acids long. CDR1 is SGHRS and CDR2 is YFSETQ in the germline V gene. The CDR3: CASRMDGHNEQFF. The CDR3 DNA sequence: TGCGCCAGCAGAATGGACGGACACAATGAGCAGTTCTTC.

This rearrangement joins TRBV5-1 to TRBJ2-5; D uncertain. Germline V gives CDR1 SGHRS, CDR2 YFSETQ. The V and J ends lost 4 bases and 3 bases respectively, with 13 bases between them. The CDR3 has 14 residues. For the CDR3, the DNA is TGCGCCAGCAGCCCGACGGTCCAGAAAGAGACCCAGTACTTC. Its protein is CASSPTVQKETQYF.

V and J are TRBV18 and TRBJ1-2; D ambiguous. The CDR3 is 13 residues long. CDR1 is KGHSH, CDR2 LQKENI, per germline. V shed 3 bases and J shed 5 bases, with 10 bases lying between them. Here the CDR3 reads CASSPDRTYGYTF. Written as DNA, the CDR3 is TGTGCCAGCTCACCGGACCGGACTTATGGCTACACCTTC. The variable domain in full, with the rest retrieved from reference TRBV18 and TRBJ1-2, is NAGVMQNPRHLVRRRGQEARLRCSPMKGHSHVYWYRQLPEEGLKFMVYLQKENIIDESGMPKERFSAEFPKEGPSILRIQQVVRGDSAAYFCASSPDRTYGYTFGSGTRLTVV.

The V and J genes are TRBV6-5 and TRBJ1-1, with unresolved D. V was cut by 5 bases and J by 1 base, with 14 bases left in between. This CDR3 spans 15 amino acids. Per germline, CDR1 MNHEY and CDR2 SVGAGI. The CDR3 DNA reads TGTGCCAGCAGTAAGCAACAGAGACAGAACACTGAAGCTTTCTTT. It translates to CASSKQQRQNTEAFF.